This record looks at one T cell receptor (beta chain) sequence and its context. Its specificity is not known. These data are taken from a study of human thymus T cells. Study-wide findings and caveats: It looked as if thymic and blood repertoires used V and J genes in a biased way.

Those donating were healthy Finnish infants in corrective surgery for congenital heart defects. During surgery, about 0.45-1 mL peripheral blood was drawn from four of eight donors. Blood DNA came from all available leukocytes, not a fixed cell number. The CDR3 is 14 residues long. J was trimmed by 2 bases and V by 2 bases; bases with no gene match: 0. Germline V gene lookup returns CDR1 LNHDA and CDR2 SQIVND (reference sequence). Produced via immunoSEQ multiplex PCR; TCRdb's table is partial and in-frame only. Here the sample spans tens of thousands of clones, roughly 94% being singletons. This sequence originates from a boy in the first two years of life with a congenital heart defect but otherwise immunologically healthy. The sequenced material came from blood. The rearrangement uses TRBV19 and TRBJ1-3; the match to TRBD1 covers 7 bases. The CDR3 loop reads CASSIQGAGNTIYF. CDR3 coding DNA: TGTGCCAGTAGTATACAGGGGGCTGGAAACACCATATATTTT. The full variable domain, completed using reference TRBV19 and TRBJ1-3, is DGGITQSPKYLFRKEGQNVTLSCEQNLNHDAMYWYRQDPGQGLRLIYYSQIVNDFQKGDIAEGYSVSREKKESFPLTVTSAQKNPTAFYLCASSIQGAGNTIYFGEGSWLTVV.